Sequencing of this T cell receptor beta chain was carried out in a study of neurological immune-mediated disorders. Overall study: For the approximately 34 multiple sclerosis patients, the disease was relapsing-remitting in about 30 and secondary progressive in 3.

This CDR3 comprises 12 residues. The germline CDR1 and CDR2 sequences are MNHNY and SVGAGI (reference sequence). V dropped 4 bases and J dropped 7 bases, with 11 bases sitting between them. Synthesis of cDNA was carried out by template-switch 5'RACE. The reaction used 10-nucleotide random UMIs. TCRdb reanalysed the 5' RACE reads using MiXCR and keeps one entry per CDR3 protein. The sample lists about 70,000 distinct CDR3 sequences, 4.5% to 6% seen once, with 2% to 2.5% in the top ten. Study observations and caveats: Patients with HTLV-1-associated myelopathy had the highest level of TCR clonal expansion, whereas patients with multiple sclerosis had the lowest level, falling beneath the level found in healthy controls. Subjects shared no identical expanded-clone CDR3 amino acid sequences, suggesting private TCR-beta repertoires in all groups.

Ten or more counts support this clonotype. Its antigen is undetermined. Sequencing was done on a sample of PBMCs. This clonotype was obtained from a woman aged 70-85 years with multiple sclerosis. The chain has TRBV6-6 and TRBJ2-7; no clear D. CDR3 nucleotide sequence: TGTGCCAGCAGTTCCTTAGCTAGAGAGCAGTACTTC. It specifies CASSSLAREQYF.